A selection of T cell receptor beta chains follows, all from one sample in a study of blood T cell repertoires in COVID-19. Sequencing used immunoSEQ multiplex PCR; TCRdb keeps in-frame clones, though not all of them. This table has over 300,000 clones, around 83% appearing once. Input material: peripheral blood. The receptors were sampled from a woman in her forties or fifties with acute or convalescent COVID-19. The CDR3 runs from the conserved cysteine through the conserved F or W. The order of the fields is clone size, D gene, J gene, V gene, CDR3 DNA, CDR3 protein. D genes are given only for firm matches. A clone size is listed for some rows: how often the clone was seen (once, few, many), or a class if it is expanded.

clone_size: once
d_call: -
j_call: TRBJ2-1
v_call: TRBV5-6
cdr3_nt: TGTGCCAGCAGCTTGGGGTGGGCCTCCTACAATGAGCAGTTCTTC
cdr3_aa: CASSLGWASYNEQFF

clone_size: once
d_call: -
j_call: TRBJ1-1
v_call: TRBV6-2/TRBV6-3
cdr3_nt: TGTGCCAGCAGTTACTCCCCCCCTTATACTGAAGCTTTCTTT
cdr3_aa: CASSYSPPYTEAFF

clone_size: -
d_call: -
j_call: TRBJ2-1
v_call: TRBV6-5
cdr3_nt: TGTGCCAGCAGTTACTCGAAAGGGACACTCTACAATGAGCAGTTCTTC
cdr3_aa: CASSYSKGTLYNEQFF

clone_size: few
d_call: -
j_call: TRBJ1-2
v_call: TRBV19
cdr3_nt: TGTGCCAGCATCCGGAGGGCTCAGAACTATGGCTACACCTTC
cdr3_aa: CASIRRAQNYGYTF

clone_size: -
d_call: -
j_call: TRBJ1-1
v_call: TRBV5-6
cdr3_nt: TGTGCCAGCAGCTTGGAGAACAGCATGAACACTGAAGCTTTCTTT
cdr3_aa: CASSLENSMNTEAFF

clone_size: -
d_call: -
j_call: TRBJ1-1
v_call: TRBV11-2
cdr3_nt: TGTGCCAGCAGCACCGGGACACAGAACACTGAAGCTTTCTTT
cdr3_aa: CASSTGTQNTEAFF

clone_size: -
d_call: TRBD2
j_call: TRBJ2-1
v_call: TRBV7-2
cdr3_nt: TGTGCCAGCAGCGCCGCGGGGGGGACAGTGTTTACCGAGCAGTTCTTC
cdr3_aa: CASSAAGGTVFTEQFF

clone_size: -
d_call: -
j_call: TRBJ2-1
v_call: TRBV29-1
cdr3_nt: TGCAGCGTTGAGGGCCCTCGCGTACAGGGACCCCACCCAACTTCATACAATGAGCAGTTCTTC
cdr3_aa: CSVEGPRVQGPHPTSYNEQFF

clone_size: -
d_call: -
j_call: TRBJ2-3
v_call: TRBV12-5
cdr3_nt: TGTGCTAGTGGTTTGCCCCTCACAGATACGCAGTATTTT
cdr3_aa: CASGLPLTDTQYF

clone_size: -
d_call: -
j_call: TRBJ1-5
v_call: TRBV10-3
cdr3_nt: TGTGCCATCAGTGAAGCGGGAGCGGATCAGCCCCAGCATTTT
cdr3_aa: CAISEAGADQPQHF

clone_size: -
d_call: TRBD2
j_call: TRBJ2-2
v_call: TRBV27
cdr3_nt: TGTGCCAGCACCGGAAGGTCGGCGGGAGGGCCAGGGACCGGGGAGCTGTTTTTT
cdr3_aa: CASTGRSAGGPGTGELFF

clone_size: once
d_call: -
j_call: TRBJ1-6
v_call: TRBV7-2
cdr3_nt: TGTGCCAGCAGGGGGGCAGGACAGATTAATTCACCCCTCCACTTT
cdr3_aa: CASRGAGQINSPLHF

clone_size: -
d_call: -
j_call: TRBJ1-5
v_call: TRBV7-2
cdr3_nt: TGTGCCAGCAGCCCAAACCTGGGAGGGGGTCAGCCCCAGCATTTT
cdr3_aa: CASSPNLGGGQPQHF

clone_size: once
d_call: -
j_call: TRBJ1-1
v_call: TRBV5-5
cdr3_nt: TGTGCCAGCAGCTCCCTACAGGGCTGGGAAACTGAAGCTTTCTTT
cdr3_aa: CASSSLQGWETEAFF

clone_size: -
d_call: -
j_call: TRBJ2-6
v_call: TRBV5-8
cdr3_nt: TGTGCCAGCAGCCCCTCCCTCGGGTCTGGGGCCAACGTCCTGACTTTC
cdr3_aa: CASSPSLGSGANVLTF

clone_size: -
d_call: TRBD2
j_call: TRBJ2-1
v_call: TRBV7-3
cdr3_nt: TGTGCCAGCACCCCGGGGGGGAGCGTCTACAATGAGCAGTTCTTC
cdr3_aa: CASTPGGSVYNEQFF

clone_size: -
d_call: TRBD1
j_call: TRBJ2-5
v_call: TRBV3-1/TRBV3-2
cdr3_nt: TGTGCCAGCAGCCGCGGACAGGGGGCCCATGAGACCCAGTACTTC
cdr3_aa: CASSRGQGAHETQYF

clone_size: -
d_call: -
j_call: TRBJ2-3
v_call: TRBV11-2
cdr3_nt: TGTGCCAGCACCGCCCTGGGACTGACAGATACGCAGTATTTT
cdr3_aa: CASTALGLTDTQYF

clone_size: -
d_call: TRBD1
j_call: TRBJ2-3
v_call: TRBV9
cdr3_nt: TGTGCCAGCAGCCGTAGACAGGGAAGCACAGATACGCAGTATTTT
cdr3_aa: CASSRRQGSTDTQYF

clone_size: -
d_call: -
j_call: TRBJ1-4
v_call: TRBV4-3
cdr3_nt: TGCGCCAGCAGCCGAACACAGGAAAATGAAAAACTGTTTTTT
cdr3_aa: CASSRTQENEKLFF

clone_size: -
d_call: -
j_call: TRBJ1-3
v_call: TRBV5-1
cdr3_nt: TGCGCCAGCAGCGATTCCCCGGTGCGGCAGTACTCTGGAAACACCATATATTTT
cdr3_aa: CASSDSPVRQYSGNTIYF

clone_size: -
d_call: TRBD1
j_call: TRBJ1-1
v_call: TRBV2
cdr3_nt: TGTGCCACCACAGGGGAGACCACTGAAGCTTTCTTT
cdr3_aa: CATTGETTEAFF

clone_size: few
d_call: -
j_call: TRBJ1-6
v_call: TRBV27
cdr3_nt: TGTGCCAGCAGTTTATTCGGGGGTTCACCCCTCCACTTT
cdr3_aa: CASSLFGGSPLHF

clone_size: -
d_call: TRBD1
j_call: TRBJ1-5
v_call: TRBV5-4
cdr3_nt: TGTGCCAGCAGCTTGGAAGGGGGCGCAGGTCAGCCCCAGCATTTT
cdr3_aa: CASSLEGGAGQPQHF

clone_size: -
d_call: -
j_call: TRBJ2-5
v_call: TRBV7-2
cdr3_nt: TGTGCCAGCAGCTTAAACCTAGCTCCAGAGACCCAGTACTTC
cdr3_aa: CASSLNLAPETQYF

clone_size: -
d_call: TRBD1
j_call: TRBJ2-6
v_call: TRBV18
cdr3_nt: TGTGCCAGCTCAGGGGGACAGGGGACCTCTGGGGCCAACGTCCTGACTTTC
cdr3_aa: CASSGGQGTSGANVLTF

clone_size: -
d_call: TRBD1
j_call: TRBJ1-4
v_call: TRBV6-6
cdr3_nt: TGTGCCAGCAGTCCAAATACAGGGGTCGGAACTAATGAAAAACTGTTTTTT
cdr3_aa: CASSPNTGVGTNEKLFF

clone_size: -
d_call: -
j_call: TRBJ1-1
v_call: TRBV18
cdr3_nt: TGTGCCAGCTCACGCTTCGGGGAAGGGACTGAAGCTTTCTTT
cdr3_aa: CASSRFGEGTEAFF

clone_size: -
d_call: TRBD1
j_call: TRBJ1-6
v_call: TRBV5-1
cdr3_nt: TGCGCCAGCAGCTTGGCCGGACAGGTGAATTCACCCCTCCACTTT
cdr3_aa: CASSLAGQVNSPLHF

clone_size: -
d_call: -
j_call: TRBJ1-6
v_call: TRBV6-5
cdr3_nt: TGTGCCAGCAACGGAGGGGTGGGTCTCACCCTCCACTTT
cdr3_aa: CASNGGVGLTLHF

clone_size: -
d_call: -
j_call: TRBJ2-1
v_call: TRBV6-1
cdr3_nt: TGTGCCAGCAGTGGACAATATTCAGGGGATTCCTACAATGAGCAGTTCTTC
cdr3_aa: CASSGQYSGDSYNEQFF

clone_size: -
d_call: TRBD1
j_call: TRBJ1-2
v_call: TRBV18
cdr3_nt: TGTGCCAGCTCACCATCGACAGGGCCTTCCTATGGCTACACCTTC
cdr3_aa: CASSPSTGPSYGYTF

clone_size: few
d_call: TRBD1
j_call: TRBJ2-3
v_call: TRBV30
cdr3_nt: TGTGCCTGGGACCGACAGGGGGATACGCAGTATTTT
cdr3_aa: CAWDRQGDTQYF

clone_size: -
d_call: -
j_call: TRBJ2-3
v_call: TRBV6-6
cdr3_nt: TGTGCCAGCAGCTCCTCCCCGGGCACAGATACGCAGTATTTT
cdr3_aa: CASSSSPGTDTQYF

clone_size: -
d_call: -
j_call: TRBJ1-5
v_call: TRBV5-1
cdr3_nt: TGCGCCAGTGAGACAGATAGCAATCAGCCCCAGCATTTT
cdr3_aa: CASETDSNQPQHF

clone_size: -
d_call: TRBD2
j_call: TRBJ2-3
v_call: TRBV4-2
cdr3_nt: TGTGCCAGCAGCCCGTTGACTAGCGGGGCGAGCACAGATACGCAGTATTTT
cdr3_aa: CASSPLTSGASTDTQYF

clone_size: -
d_call: -
j_call: TRBJ1-1
v_call: TRBV7-2
cdr3_nt: TGTGCCAGCAGCTTCAGGTATAAGAGGGGGACTGAAGCTTTCTTT
cdr3_aa: CASSFRYKRGTEAFF

clone_size: -
d_call: -
j_call: TRBJ1-1
v_call: TRBV6-5
cdr3_nt: TGTGCCAGCAGCTCCGGACACTTGAACACTGAAGCTTTCTTT
cdr3_aa: CASSSGHLNTEAFF

clone_size: -
d_call: TRBD1
j_call: TRBJ1-1
v_call: TRBV6-5
cdr3_nt: TGTGCCAGCAGTTTTGGGACAGGGGAGGCTGAAGCTTTCTTT
cdr3_aa: CASSFGTGEAEAFF

clone_size: -
d_call: TRBD2
j_call: TRBJ2-3
v_call: TRBV28
cdr3_nt: TGTGCCAGCAGTAAAAAAGCGGGAGTTACAGATACGCAGTATTTT
cdr3_aa: CASSKKAGVTDTQYF

clone_size: -
d_call: -
j_call: TRBJ2-3
v_call: TRBV18
cdr3_nt: TGTGCCAGCTCAGCCCGGGACTCCACAGATACGCAGTATTTT
cdr3_aa: CASSARDSTDTQYF

clone_size: -
d_call: TRBD1
j_call: TRBJ1-5
v_call: TRBV27
cdr3_nt: TGTGCCAGCAGTTCCCGGGACAGGTTTAATCAGCCCCAGCATTTT
cdr3_aa: CASSSRDRFNQPQHF

clone_size: -
d_call: TRBD1
j_call: TRBJ2-1
v_call: TRBV5-4
cdr3_nt: TGTGCCAGCAACGGACAGGGGTTTCTCGGTGAGCAGTTCTTC
cdr3_aa: CASNGQGFLGEQFF

clone_size: -
d_call: -
j_call: TRBJ1-1
v_call: TRBV10-3
cdr3_nt: TGTGCCTCCGGGGGGGCCAGGGACACTGAAGCTTTCTTT
cdr3_aa: CASGGARDTEAFF

clone_size: -
d_call: -
j_call: TRBJ1-3
v_call: TRBV28
cdr3_nt: TGTGCCAGCAGTTTTTGGGGGGGGGACTTTAGTGGAAACACCATATATTTT
cdr3_aa: CASSFWGGDFSGNTIYF